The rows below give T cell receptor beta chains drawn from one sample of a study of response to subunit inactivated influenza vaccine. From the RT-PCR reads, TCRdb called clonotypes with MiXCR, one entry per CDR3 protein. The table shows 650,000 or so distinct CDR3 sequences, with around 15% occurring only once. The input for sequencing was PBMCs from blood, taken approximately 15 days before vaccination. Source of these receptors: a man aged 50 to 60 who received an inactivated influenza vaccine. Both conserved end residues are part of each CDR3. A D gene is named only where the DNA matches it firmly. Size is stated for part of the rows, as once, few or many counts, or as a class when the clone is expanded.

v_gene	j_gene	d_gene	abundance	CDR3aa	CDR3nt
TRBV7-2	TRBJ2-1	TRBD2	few	CASSPYLAGNNEQFF	TGTGCCAGCAGCCCTTATCTAGCGGGGAACAATGAGCAGTTCTTC
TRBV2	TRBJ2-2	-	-	CATTTGPGELFF	TGTGCCACCACTACAGGCCCTGGGGAGCTGTTTTTT
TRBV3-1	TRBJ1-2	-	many	CASSQSGRGYTF	TGTGCCAGCAGCCAATCGGGACGCGGCTACACCTTC
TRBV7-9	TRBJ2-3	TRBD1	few	CASAPTGASDTQYF	TGTGCCAGCGCTCCGACAGGGGCGTCAGATACGCAGTATTTT
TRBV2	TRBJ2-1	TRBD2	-	CASSLGLAGLHNEQFF	TGTGCCAGCAGCCTAGGACTAGCGGGACTCCACAATGAGCAGTTCTTC
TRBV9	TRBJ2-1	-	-	CASSTALYNEQFF	TGTGCCAGCAGCACCGCCCTCTACAATGAGCAGTTCTTC
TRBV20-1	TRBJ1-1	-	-	CSARDRGGRAFF	TGCAGTGCTAGAGATCGGGGAGGCCGAGCTTTCTTT
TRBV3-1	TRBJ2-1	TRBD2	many	CASSQTSGANNEQFF	TGTGCCAGCAGCCAGACTAGCGGGGCAAACAATGAGCAGTTCTTC
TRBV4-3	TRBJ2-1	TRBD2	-	CASSQDMGEGFNEQFF	TGCGCCAGCAGCCAAGATATGGGGGAGGGTTTTAATGAGCAGTTCTTC
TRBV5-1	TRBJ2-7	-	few	CASSPGEIRTYEQYF	TGCGCCAGCAGCCCCGGAGAGATCCGTACCTACGAGCAGTACTTC